The next 11 T cell receptor beta chains were all read from a single sample in a study of control samples from healthy donors and cancer patients. Some clones are missing from TCRdb's copy, which holds only in-frame ones; the method was immunoSEQ multiplex PCR. The sample has around 140,000 clones, around nine tenths seen once; the top ten hold around 6.9%. Sequenced material: PBMCs. The origin of the receptors is a man aged 45-65 years with head and neck cancer.

This clone has only one observation. The rearrangement joins TRBV11-3 to TRBJ2-7; D gene unclear. Germline values: CDR1 SGHNT, CDR2 YENEEA. This CDR3 comprises 13 residues. With 4 bases removed from V and 4 bases from J, the gap between germline ends came to 11 bases. The CDR3 DNA reads TGTGCCAGCAGCTCCAAACCATCTTACGAGCAGTACTTC. Its protein is CASSSKPSYEQYF. The whole variable domain, filled in from reference TRBV11-3 and TRBJ2-7, reads EAGVVQSPRYKIIEKKQPVAFWCNPISGHNTLYWYLQNLGQGPELLIRYENEEAVDDSQLPKDRFSAERLKGVDSTLKIQPAELGDSAVYLCASSSKPSYEQYFGPGTRLTVT.

The chain joins TRBV5-6 to TRBJ2-1; D possibly corresponds to TRBD2 (5 bases). Trimming removed 0 bases from V and 10 bases from J, with 17 bases in between. Germline CDR1 and CDR2: SGHDT and YYEEEE. The CDR3 is 15 residues long. In DNA, the CDR3 is TGTGCCAGCAGCTTGGTAACAGCCGGACTTGGAGAGCAGTTCTTC. It translates to CASSLVTAGLGEQFF.

The gene calls are TRBV27 and TRBJ2-7; 7 bases agree with TRBD1. There are 13 residues in the CDR3. Germline V gives CDR1 MNHEY, CDR2 SMNVEV (reference sequence). V lost 4 bases and J lost 3; bases outside the gene matches: 3. As DNA, the CDR3 is TGTGCCAGCAGTTCGGGACAGAACTACGAGCAGTACTTC. This sequence encodes CASSSGQNYEQYF.

This clone was counted a single time. The CDR3 sequence: CASSSQGNEYSPLHF. The CDR3 region has the DNA TGTGCCAGCAGCTCTCAGGGGAATGAGTATTCACCCCTCCACTTT. The V gene is TRBV5-6, the J gene TRBJ1-6; TRBD1 might be the D (6 bases). Germline V gives CDR1 SGHDT, CDR2 YYEEEE. This CDR3 comprises 15 residues. With 3 bases removed from V and 8 bases from J, the gap between germline ends came to 15 bases.

The chain couples TRBV30 to TRBJ2-6; D ambiguous. Germline loops: CDR1 GTSNPN, CDR2 SVGIG (reference sequence). V was cut by 3 bases and J by 7 bases, with 13 bases left in between. CDR3 length equals 14 residues. Here the CDR3 reads CAWRVPDFANVLTF. Written as DNA, the CDR3 is TGTGCCTGGAGGGTGCCTGACTTCGCCAACGTCCTGACTTTC.

V usage is TRBV5-1 and J usage is TRBJ2-1; D uncertain. The V gene lost 2 bases and the J gene lost 10 bases, with 10 bases spanning the gap. CDR1 and CDR2 from the germline V gene are SGHRS and YFSETQ. The CDR3 contains 12 residues. CDR3 protein: CASSFWEHEQFF. The CDR3 nucleotides are TGCGCCAGCAGCTTTTGGGAACACGAGCAGTTCTTC. Complete variable domain (other parts from reference TRBV5-1 and TRBJ2-1): KAGVTQTPRYLIKTRGQQVTLSCSPISGHRSVSWYQQTPGQGLQFLFEYFSETQRNKGNFPGRFSGRQFSNSRSEMNVSTLELGDSALYLCASSFWEHEQFFGPGTRLTVL.

On this clone itself: Germline is not matched at one junction end, which may reflect a read error. J is TRBJ2-7 and V is TRBV9; D may be TRBD1 (6 bases). Germline V CDR1 and CDR2: SGDLS, YYNGEE. There are 16 residues in the CDR3. The CDR3: CASTVGTGQIAYEQYF. Written as DNA, the CDR3 is TGTGCCAGCACCGTAGGTACCGGACAGATCGCCTACGAGCAGTACTTC.

This clone was seen more than once but under ten times. The CDR3 region has the DNA TGTGCCAGCAGTGCACGGCGGAACACTGAAGCTTTCTTT. Translated: CASSARRNTEAFF. V usage is TRBV25-1 and J usage is TRBJ1-1; D call uncertain. The V and J ends lost 4 bases and 1 base respectively, with 7 bases between them. Germline values: CDR1 MGHDK, CDR2 SYGVNS. The CDR3 runs to 13 residues.

This clone was seen a few times. This chain connects TRBV4-1 to TRBJ1-2; D unclear. The CDR3 contains 12 residues. From germline, CDR1 is MGHRA and CDR2 YSYEKL. V lost 6 bases, J lost 5 bases, and 10 bases lay in between. CDR3 sequence (DNA): TGCGCCAGCAGACATCCCCAGTATGGCTACACCTTC. It translates to CASRHPQYGYTF.

The chain employs TRBV28 and TRBJ1-5, with D possibly TRBD1 on 5 matching bases. The germline V gene has CDR1 MDHEN and CDR2 SYDVKM. With 7 bases removed from V and 3 bases from J, the gap between germline ends came to 22 bases. The CDR3 length is 17 residues. The CDR3 spells CASKGHPGRAVNQPQHF. In DNA form, the CDR3 reads TGTGCCAGCAAGGGCCACCCGGGGCGGGCCGTCAATCAGCCCCAGCATTTT.

J is TRBJ1-1 and V is TRBV6-5; 7 nucleotides line up with TRBD1. This CDR3 has 15 residues. Germline V gene data show CDR1 as MNHEY and CDR2 as SVGAGI. V lost 6 bases to trimming and J lost 2 bases; unmatched junction nucleotides: 9. The CDR3 is CASRVQGTVNTEAFF. For the CDR3, the DNA is TGTGCCAGCAGGGTACAGGGGACGGTAAACACTGAAGCTTTCTTT.